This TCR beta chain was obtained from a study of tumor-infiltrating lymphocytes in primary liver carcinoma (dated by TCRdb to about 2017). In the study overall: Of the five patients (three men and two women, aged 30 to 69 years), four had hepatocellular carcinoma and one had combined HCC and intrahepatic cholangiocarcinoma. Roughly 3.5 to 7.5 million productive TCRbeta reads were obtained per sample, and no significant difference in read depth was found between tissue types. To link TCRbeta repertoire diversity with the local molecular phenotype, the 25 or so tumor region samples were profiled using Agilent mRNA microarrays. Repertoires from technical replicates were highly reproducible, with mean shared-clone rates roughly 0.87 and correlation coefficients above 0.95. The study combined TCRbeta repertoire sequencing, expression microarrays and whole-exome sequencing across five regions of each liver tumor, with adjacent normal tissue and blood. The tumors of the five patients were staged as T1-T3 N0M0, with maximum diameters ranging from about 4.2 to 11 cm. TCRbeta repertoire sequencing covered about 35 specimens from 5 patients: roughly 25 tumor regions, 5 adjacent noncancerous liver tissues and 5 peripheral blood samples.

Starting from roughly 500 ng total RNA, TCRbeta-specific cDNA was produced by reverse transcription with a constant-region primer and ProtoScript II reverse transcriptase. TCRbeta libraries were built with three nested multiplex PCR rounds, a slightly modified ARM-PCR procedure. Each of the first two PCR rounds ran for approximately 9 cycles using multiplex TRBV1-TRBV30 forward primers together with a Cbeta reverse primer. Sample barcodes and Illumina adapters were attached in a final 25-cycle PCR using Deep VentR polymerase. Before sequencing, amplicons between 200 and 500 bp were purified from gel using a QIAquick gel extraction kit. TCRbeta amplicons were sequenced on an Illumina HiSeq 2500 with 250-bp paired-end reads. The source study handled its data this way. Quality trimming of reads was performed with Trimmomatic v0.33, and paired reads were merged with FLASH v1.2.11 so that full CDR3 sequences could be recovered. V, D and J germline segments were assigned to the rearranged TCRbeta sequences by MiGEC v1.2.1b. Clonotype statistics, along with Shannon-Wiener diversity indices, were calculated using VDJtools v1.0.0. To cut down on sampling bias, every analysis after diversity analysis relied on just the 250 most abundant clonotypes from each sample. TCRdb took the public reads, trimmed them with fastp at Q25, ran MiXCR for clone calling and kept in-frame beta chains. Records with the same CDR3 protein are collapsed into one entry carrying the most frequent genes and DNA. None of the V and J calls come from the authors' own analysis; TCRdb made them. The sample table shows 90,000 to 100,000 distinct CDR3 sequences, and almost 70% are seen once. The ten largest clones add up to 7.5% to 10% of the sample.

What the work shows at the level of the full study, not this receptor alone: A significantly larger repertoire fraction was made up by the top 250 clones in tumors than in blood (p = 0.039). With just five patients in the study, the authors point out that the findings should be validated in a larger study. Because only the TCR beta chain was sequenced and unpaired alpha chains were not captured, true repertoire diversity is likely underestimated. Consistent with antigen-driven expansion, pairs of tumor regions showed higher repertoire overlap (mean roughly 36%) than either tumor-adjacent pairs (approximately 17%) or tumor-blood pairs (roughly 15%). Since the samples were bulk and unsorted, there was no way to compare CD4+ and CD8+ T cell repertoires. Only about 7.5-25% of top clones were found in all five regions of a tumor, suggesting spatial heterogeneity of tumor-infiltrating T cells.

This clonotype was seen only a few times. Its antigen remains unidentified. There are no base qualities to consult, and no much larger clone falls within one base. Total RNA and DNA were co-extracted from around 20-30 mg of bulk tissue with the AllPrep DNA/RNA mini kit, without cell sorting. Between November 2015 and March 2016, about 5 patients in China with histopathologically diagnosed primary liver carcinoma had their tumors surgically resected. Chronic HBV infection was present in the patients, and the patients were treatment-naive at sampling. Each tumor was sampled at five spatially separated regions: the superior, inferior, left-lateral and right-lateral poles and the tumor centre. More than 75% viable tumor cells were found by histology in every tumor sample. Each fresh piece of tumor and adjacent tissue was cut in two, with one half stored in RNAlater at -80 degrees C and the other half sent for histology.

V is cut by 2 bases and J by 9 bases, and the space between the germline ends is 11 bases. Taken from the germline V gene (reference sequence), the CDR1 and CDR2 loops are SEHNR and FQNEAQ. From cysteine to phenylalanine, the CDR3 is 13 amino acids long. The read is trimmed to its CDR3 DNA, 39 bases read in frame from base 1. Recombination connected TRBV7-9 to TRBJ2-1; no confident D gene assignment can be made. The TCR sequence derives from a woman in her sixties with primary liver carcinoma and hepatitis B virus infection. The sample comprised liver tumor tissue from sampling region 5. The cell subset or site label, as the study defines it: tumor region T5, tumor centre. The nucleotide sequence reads TGTGCCAGCAGCTTACTGGGCCTCAGTGAGCAGTTCTTC. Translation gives CASSLLGLSEQFF.